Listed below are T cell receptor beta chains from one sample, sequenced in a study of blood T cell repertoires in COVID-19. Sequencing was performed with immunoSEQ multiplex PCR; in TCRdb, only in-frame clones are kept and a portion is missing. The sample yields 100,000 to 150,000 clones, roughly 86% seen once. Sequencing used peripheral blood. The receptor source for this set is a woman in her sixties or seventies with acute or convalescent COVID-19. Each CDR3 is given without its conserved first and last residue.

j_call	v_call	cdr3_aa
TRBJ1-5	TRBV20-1	SARSGGPQH
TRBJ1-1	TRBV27	ASSFAGGATEAF
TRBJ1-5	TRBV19	ASSIGKGLMNQPQH
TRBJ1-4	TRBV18	ASSPGAGANEKLF
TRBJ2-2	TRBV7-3	ASSVIAGAGGELF
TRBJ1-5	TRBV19	ASSSTASYSNQPQH
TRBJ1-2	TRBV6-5	ASRRSGQLYGYT
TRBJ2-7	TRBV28	ASSFSGTGSFYEQY
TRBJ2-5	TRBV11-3	ASSLVRGQETQY
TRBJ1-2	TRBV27	ASSFLPPVYGYT
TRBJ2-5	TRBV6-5	ASSYGGGREAQY
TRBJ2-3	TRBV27	ASSRRVGGRGTDTQY
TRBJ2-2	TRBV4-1	ASSQVDTTGELF
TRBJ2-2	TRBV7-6	ASSGLSGRAYGELF
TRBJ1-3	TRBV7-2	AGRRDGNTIY
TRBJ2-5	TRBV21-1	ASRGTSEQETQY
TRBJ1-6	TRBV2	ASKRQQGRTYNSPLH
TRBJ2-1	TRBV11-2	ASSVQRAYNEQF
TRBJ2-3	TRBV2	ASSAALQGTDTQY
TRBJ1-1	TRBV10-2	ASSVGGAEAF
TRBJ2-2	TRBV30	AWSVNLAGGELF
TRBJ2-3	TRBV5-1	ASQSTDTQY
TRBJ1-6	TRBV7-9	ASRREQYNSPLH
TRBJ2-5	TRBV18	ASSLLGEETQY
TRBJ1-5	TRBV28	ASSPTGLGNQPQH
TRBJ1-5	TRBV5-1	ASSLAPLGANQPQH
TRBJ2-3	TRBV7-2	ASATSGRADTQY
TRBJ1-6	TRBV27	ASRLDRAGSPLH